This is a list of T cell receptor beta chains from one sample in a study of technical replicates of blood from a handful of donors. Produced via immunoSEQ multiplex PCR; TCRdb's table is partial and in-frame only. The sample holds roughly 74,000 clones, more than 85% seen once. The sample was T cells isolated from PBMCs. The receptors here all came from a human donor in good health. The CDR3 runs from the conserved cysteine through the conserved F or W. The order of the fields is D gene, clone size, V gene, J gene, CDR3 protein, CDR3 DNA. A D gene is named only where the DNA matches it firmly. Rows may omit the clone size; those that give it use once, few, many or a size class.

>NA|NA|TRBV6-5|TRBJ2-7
CASSYGTGTLEQYF
TGTGCCAGCAGTTACGGGACTGGTACCCTCGAGCAGTACTTC
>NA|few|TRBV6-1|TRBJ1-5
CASSAPGVSRPQHF
TGTGCCAGCAGTGCTCCGGGGGTCTCACGCCCCCAGCATTTT
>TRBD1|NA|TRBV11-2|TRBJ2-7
CASSLVMGQNYEQYF
TGTGCCAGCAGCTTAGTGATGGGACAGAACTACGAGCAGTACTTC
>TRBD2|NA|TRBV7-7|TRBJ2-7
CASSPWTSGSEQYF
TGTGCCAGCAGCCCCTGGACTAGCGGGAGTGAGCAGTACTTC
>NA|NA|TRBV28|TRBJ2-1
CASSSTTGYSYNEQFF
TGTGCCAGCAGTTCTACAACAGGGTATTCCTACAATGAGCAGTTCTTC
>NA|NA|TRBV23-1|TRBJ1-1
CASGLLSYAFF
TGCGCCAGCGGTCTCCTCTCCTACGCTTTCTTT
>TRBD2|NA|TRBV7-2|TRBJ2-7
CASSFGGVAYEQYF
TGTGCCAGCAGCTTCGGGGGGGTGGCCTACGAGCAGTACTTC
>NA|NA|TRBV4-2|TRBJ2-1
CASSQDRGPNEQFF
TGTGCCAGCAGCCAAGATAGAGGCCCCAATGAGCAGTTCTTC
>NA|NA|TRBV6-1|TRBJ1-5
CASSEERGNQPQHF
TGTGCCAGCAGTGAAGAGCGGGGGAATCAGCCCCAGCATTTT
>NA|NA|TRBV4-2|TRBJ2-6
CASSQAGESGANVLTF
TGTGCCAGCAGCCAAGCTGGGGAGTCTGGGGCCAACGTCCTGACTTTC
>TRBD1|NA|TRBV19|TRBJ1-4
CASSTRGRQEKLFF
TGTGCCAGTAGTACCAGGGGGCGTCAGGAAAAACTGTTTTTT
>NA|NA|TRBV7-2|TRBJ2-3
CASSLVRGPTDTQYF
TGTGCCAGCAGCTTAGTAAGAGGTCCCACAGATACGCAGTATTTT
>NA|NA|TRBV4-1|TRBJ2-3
CASSQDPASFRTDTQYF
TGCGCCAGCAGCCAAGATCCGGCTAGTTTTAGGACAGATACGCAGTATTTT
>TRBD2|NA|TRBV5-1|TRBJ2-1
CASSFGLAGDYNEQFF
TGCGCCAGCAGCTTCGGACTAGCGGGAGACTACAATGAGCAGTTCTTC
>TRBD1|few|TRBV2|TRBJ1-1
CASAPRTGETEAFF
TGTGCCAGCGCCCCTAGGACAGGGGAAACTGAAGCTTTCTTT
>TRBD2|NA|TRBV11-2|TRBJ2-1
CASSDRLAGGIGEQFF
TGTGCCAGCAGCGATCGACTAGCGGGAGGTATCGGTGAGCAGTTCTTC
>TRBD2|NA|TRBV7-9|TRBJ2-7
CAEGVAGSYEQYF
TGTGCTGAGGGGGTAGCGGGGTCCTACGAGCAGTACTTC
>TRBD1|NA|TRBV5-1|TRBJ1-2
CASSSPGQGGDTF
TGCGCCAGCAGCTCCCCGGGACAGGGGGGTGACACCTTC
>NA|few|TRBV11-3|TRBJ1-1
CASSQTGNTEAFF
TGTGCCAGCAGCCAGACAGGGAACACTGAAGCTTTCTTT
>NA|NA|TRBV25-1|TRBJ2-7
CASSEGASAYEQYF
TGTGCCAGCAGTGAGGGGGCCAGTGCCTACGAGCAGTACTTC
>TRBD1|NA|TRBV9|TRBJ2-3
CASSVEGARTDTQYF
TGTGCCAGCAGCGTAGAGGGGGCTCGGACAGATACGCAGTATTTT
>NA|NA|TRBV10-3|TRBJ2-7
CAISEPQARYEQYF
TGTGCCATCAGTGAGCCACAGGCGCGCTACGAGCAGTACTTC
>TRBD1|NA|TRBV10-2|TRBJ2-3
CASSEPGTGEDTQYF
TGCGCCAGCAGTGAACCCGGGACAGGGGAAGATACGCAGTATTTT
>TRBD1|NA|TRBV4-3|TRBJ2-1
CASSQEGGQGAKDEQFF
TGCGCCAGCAGCCAAGAGGGAGGACAGGGAGCAAAGGATGAGCAGTTCTTC
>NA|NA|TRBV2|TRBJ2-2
CASSDLSGTGELFF
TGTGCCAGCAGTGACTTATCAGGCACCGGGGAGCTGTTTTTT
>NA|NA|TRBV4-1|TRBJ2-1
CASSQVRGRNEQFF
TGCGCCAGCAGCCAAGTTCGAGGTCGGAATGAGCAGTTCTTC
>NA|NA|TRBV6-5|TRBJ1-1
CASSSSGISAFF
TGTGCCAGCAGTTCATCAGGGATTAGCGCTTTCTTT
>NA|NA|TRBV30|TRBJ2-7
CAWRRDSPYEQYF
TGTGCCTGGAGACGGGACTCCCCCTACGAGCAGTACTTC
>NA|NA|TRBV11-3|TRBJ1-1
CASSPSGEAFF
TGTGCCAGCAGTCCCTCAGGCGAAGCTTTCTTT
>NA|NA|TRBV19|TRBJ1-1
CASTFDPRGTEAFF
TGTGCCAGTACCTTTGACCCCCGGGGGACTGAAGCTTTCTTT
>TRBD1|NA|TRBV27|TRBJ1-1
CASSYESTGWTEAFF
TGTGCCAGCAGTTACGAATCGACAGGGTGGACTGAAGCTTTCTTT
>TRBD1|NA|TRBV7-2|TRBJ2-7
CASSPTLRQGVKYF
TGTGCCAGCAGCCCAACCCTCCGACAGGGGGTAAAGTACTTC
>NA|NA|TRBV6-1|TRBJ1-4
CASSELDFEKLFF
TGTGCCAGCAGTGAATTGGACTTTGAAAAACTGTTTTTT
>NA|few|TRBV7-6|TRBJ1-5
CASSLEYGQPQHF
TGTGCCAGCAGCTTAGAATACGGTCAGCCCCAGCATTTT
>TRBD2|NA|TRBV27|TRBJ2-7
CASSPGLGSSYEQYF
TGTGCCAGCAGTCCAGGACTAGGGAGCTCCTACGAGCAGTACTTC
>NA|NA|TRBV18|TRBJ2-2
CASSEVLTGELFF
TGTGCCAGCTCAGAGGTCCTCACCGGGGAGCTGTTTTTT
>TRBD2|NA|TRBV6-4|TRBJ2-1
CASRAGGYNEQFF
TGTGCCAGCAGGGCGGGAGGGTACAATGAGCAGTTCTTC